This TCR beta chain was recorded in a study of OX40 agonist ivuxolimab in advanced cancers. Turning to the overall study: Ivuxolimab was a fully human IgG2 agonistic monoclonal antibody targeting the costimulatory receptor OX40 (CD134). The paper reports the monotherapy dose-escalation portion (N ≈ 50 patients) of the phase I ivuxolimab trial. The point of sequencing TCRbeta in the periphery was to test whether ivuxolimab changed TCR sequence diversity and drove clonal T-cell expansion. Intravenous ivuxolimab was administered to patients every 2 weeks at six dose levels: 0.01, 0.1, 0.3, 1.5, 3 and 10 mg/kg. Prior anti-PD-1, anti-PD-L1 or anti-CTLA-4 therapy was permitted, and checkpoint inhibitors had been received by more than 35% of dose-escalation patients. Partial responses occurred in three dose-escalation patients: two with cutaneous melanoma and one with hepatocellular carcinoma. Of the roughly 54 patients in dose escalation, approximately 20 had hepatocellular carcinoma, some 15 had melanoma, 9 had renal cell carcinoma and 9 had head and neck cancer. In the dose-escalation cohort, roughly 82% of patients were male, and the mean age was 60 years with a range of roughly 23 to 79. Points the paper makes about the study in general: Low levels of normalized T-cell clonal expansion were also seen in some nonresponding patients. In partial responders in the 0.1-3.0 mg/kg groups, normalized peripheral clonal expansion was found to be among the lowest, especially among CD8+ T cells. After ivuxolimab, expanded clones were on average more numerous among CD8+ T cells than among CD4+ T cells. Antigen specificity was not determined for the clonally expanded peripheral T cells. At doses from 0.1 to 3.0 mg/kg, clonal expansion was seen in both CD4+ and CD8+ blood T cells between baseline and week 6.

The germline ends are 8 bases apart after V is trimmed by 2 bases and J by 0 bases. The germline V gene encodes CDR1 LGHNA and CDR2 YSLEER. The CDR3, from cysteine to phenylalanine, totals 15 residues. Here the CDR3 DNA is all that survives: 45 bases in frame from base 1. As regards this clone: What antigen it recognizes has not been identified. No per-base quality is available; no much larger clone lies one base away.

Genomic DNA was extracted from sorted cells for sequencing of the TCRbeta CDR3 region. The immunoSEQ Assay was used to sequence the TCRbeta CDR3 regions. This immuneACCESS table, as held by TCRdb, lists in-frame sequences with V and J called but not all clones. Of the missing ones, under half trace to an unresolved V gene in checked studies; the others have no known cause. This sample holds about 67,000 clones; 85% to 90% were observed only once. Of the sample, roughly 0.69% is held by the ten largest clones. The trial excluded patients who had a history of autoimmune disease or were on systemic immunosuppression. Peripheral blood for TCR sequencing was drawn from every dose cohort at baseline, at cycle 4 day 1 and at cycle 7 day 1. The samples were drawn from a first-in-human, open-label, multicenter phase I dose-escalation trial of ivuxolimab. The trial enrolled adults with locally advanced or metastatic head and neck squamous cell, hepatocellular, melanoma or renal cell carcinoma. Before TCR sequencing, CD4+ and CD8+ T cells were separately sorted from peripheral blood.

The sample here was CD4+ or CD8+ T cells sorted from blood, taken in a trial of the OX40 agonist ivuxolimab. The rearrangement combines TRBV4-3 with TRBJ1-5; possibly the D gene is TRBD1, per 5 matching bases. This TCR derives from an adult with an advanced solid tumor such as melanoma, head and neck, liver or kidney cancer. In nucleotide form, the sequence is TGCGCCAGCAGCCAACACCAGGGTAGCAATCAGCCCCAGCATTTT. The translation is CASSQHQGSNQPQHF.